The TCR beta chain under discussion was sequenced for a study of blood T cell repertoires in COVID-19. Turning to the study itself: PBMCs, B-cell-depleted T cells, or T cells provided the cDNA or gDNA that made up the material.

Germline V CDR1 and CDR2: LGHDT, YNNKEL (reference sequence). V dropped 3 bases and J dropped 5; count of bases not matched to a gene: 2. The CDR3 loop spans 14 amino acids. Sequencing was performed with immunoSEQ multiplex PCR; in TCRdb, only in-frame clones are kept and a portion is missing. The sample holds 310,000 or so clones, roughly 90% seen once. The receptor was isolated from a man between 18 and 35 years old who had recovered from COVID-19. This chain links TRBV3-1 (or the pseudogene TRBV3-2) with TRBJ2-1; 9 bases agree with TRBD2. Sample: peripheral blood. The CDR3 is CASSQAGGNNEQFF. For the CDR3, the DNA is TGTGCCAGCAGCCAGGCGGGAGGGAACAATGAGCAGTTCTTC.